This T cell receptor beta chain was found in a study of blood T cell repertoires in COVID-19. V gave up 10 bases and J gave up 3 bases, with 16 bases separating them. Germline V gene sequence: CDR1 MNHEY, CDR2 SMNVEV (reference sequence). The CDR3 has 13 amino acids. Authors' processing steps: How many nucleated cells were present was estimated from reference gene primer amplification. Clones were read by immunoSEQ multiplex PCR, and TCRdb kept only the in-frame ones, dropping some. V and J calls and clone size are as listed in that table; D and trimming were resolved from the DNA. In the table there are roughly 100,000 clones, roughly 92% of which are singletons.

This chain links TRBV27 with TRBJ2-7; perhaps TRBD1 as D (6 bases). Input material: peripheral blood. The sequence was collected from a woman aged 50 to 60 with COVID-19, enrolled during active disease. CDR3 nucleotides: TGTGCCAACGAGGAACAGGGCAACTACGAGCAGTACGTC. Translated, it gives CANEEQGNYEQYV.